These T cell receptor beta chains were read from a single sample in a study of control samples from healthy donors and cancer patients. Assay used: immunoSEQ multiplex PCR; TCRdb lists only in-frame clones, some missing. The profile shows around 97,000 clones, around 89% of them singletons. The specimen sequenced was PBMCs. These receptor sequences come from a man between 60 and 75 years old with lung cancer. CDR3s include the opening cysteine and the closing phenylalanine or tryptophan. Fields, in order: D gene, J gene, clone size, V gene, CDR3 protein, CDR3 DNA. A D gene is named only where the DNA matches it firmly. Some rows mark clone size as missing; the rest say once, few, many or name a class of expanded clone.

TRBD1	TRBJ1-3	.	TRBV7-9	CASSSGTGVSGNTIYF	TGTGCCAGCAGCTCCGGGACAGGAGTCTCTGGAAACACCATATATTTT
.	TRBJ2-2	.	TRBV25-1	CASSEFAGQGENTGELFF	TGTGCCAGCAGTGAATTTGCTGGGCAGGGTGAGAACACCGGGGAGCTGTTTTTT
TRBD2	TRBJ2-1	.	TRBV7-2	CASQTSGYNEQFF	TGTGCCTCCCAGACTAGCGGATACAATGAGCAGTTCTTC
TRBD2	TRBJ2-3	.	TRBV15	CATSREAGLAGDTQYF	TGTGCCACCAGCAGAGAAGCGGGGCTCGCGGGAGATACGCAGTATTTT
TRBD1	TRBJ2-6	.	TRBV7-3	CASSFTGAGANVLTF	TGTGCCAGCAGCTTTACAGGGGCTGGGGCCAACGTCCTGACTTTC
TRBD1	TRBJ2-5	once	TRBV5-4	CASSPGQAQETQYF	TGTGCCAGCAGCCCGGGACAGGCCCAAGAGACCCAGTACTTC
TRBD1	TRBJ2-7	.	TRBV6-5	CASRTTGTGAYEQYF	TGTGCCAGCAGGACTACCGGGACAGGGGCCTACGAGCAGTACTTC
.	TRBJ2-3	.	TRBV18	CASSPPRARDTQYF	TGTGCCAGCTCACCACCCCGTGCTAGAGATACGCAGTATTTT
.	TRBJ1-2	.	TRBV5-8	CASSLDARGLGGYTF	TGTGCCAGCAGCTTGGATGCACGGGGCCTAGGAGGCTACACCTTC
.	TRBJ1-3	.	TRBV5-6	CASSLGRSGGNTIYF	TGTGCCAGCAGCTTGGGCAGGTCAGGAGGAAACACCATATATTTT
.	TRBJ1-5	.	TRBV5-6	CASSSGLLPQPQHF	TGTGCCAGCAGCTCAGGGTTGCTACCTCAGCCCCAGCATTTT
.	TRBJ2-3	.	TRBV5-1	CASSLGTGTDTQYF	TGCGCCAGCAGCTTGGGGACAGGCACAGATACGCAGTATTTT
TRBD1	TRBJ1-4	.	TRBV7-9	CASSPGQGHEKLFF	TGTGCCAGCAGCCCGGGACAGGGACATGAAAAACTGTTTTTT
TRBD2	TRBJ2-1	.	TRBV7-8	CASSQTSGGGYNEQFF	TGTGCCAGCAGCCAGACTAGCGGGGGGGGATACAATGAGCAGTTCTTC
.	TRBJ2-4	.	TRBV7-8	CASSFFVGGTDKNIQYF	TGTGCCAGCAGCTTCTTTGTCGGGGGGACAGACAAAAACATTCAGTACTTC
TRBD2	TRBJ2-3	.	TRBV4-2	CASSQVANLASGVTDTQYF	TGTGCCAGCAGCCAAGTTGCCAATTTGGCTAGCGGGGTTACAGATACGCAGTATTTT
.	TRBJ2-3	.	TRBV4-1	CASSIREGDGGGTDTQYF	TGCGCCAGCAGCATTAGGGAGGGGGATGGCGGGGGCACAGATACGCAGTATTTT
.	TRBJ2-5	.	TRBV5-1	CASALVGETQYF	TGCGCCAGTGCTCTAGTGGGAGAGACCCAGTACTTC
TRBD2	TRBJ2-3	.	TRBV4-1	CASSLPGLAAYF	TGCGCCAGCAGCCTGCCGGGACTAGCGGCGTATTTT
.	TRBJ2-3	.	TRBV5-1	CASSLVVADTDTQYF	TGCGCCAGCAGCTTGGTAGTAGCAGACACAGATACGCAGTATTTT
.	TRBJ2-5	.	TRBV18	CASSLDSKETQYF	TGTGCCAGCTCACTTGACAGTAAAGAGACCCAGTACTTC
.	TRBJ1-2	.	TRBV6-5	CASSYPGGYGYTF	TGTGCCAGCAGTTACCCGGGCGGGTATGGCTACACCTTC
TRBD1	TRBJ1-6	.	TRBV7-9	CASSPDRDRSPLHF	TGTGCCAGCAGCCCTGACAGGGATCGTTCACCCCTCCACTTT
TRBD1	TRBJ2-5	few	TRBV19	CASSMRQGEETQYF	TGTGCCAGTAGTATGCGACAGGGGGAAGAGACCCAGTACTTC
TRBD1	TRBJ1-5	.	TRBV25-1	CASVGRGRDQPQHF	TGTGCCAGTGTAGGTAGGGGGCGGGATCAGCCCCAGCATTTT
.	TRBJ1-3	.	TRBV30	CAWSGLVGNTIYF	TGTGCCTGGAGTGGGCTTGTTGGAAACACCATATATTTT
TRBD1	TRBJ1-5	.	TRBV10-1	CPRPRQGPRRSNQPQHF	TGCCCCCGCCCTCGACAGGGACCCAGACGTAGCAATCAGCCCCAGCATTTT
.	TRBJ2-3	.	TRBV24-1	CATSDWEGGKADTQYF	TGTGCCACCAGTGATTGGGAAGGAGGGAAAGCAGATACGCAGTATTTT
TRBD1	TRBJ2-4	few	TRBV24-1	CATSEGQGAAVNIQYF	TGTGCCACCAGTGAGGGACAGGGGGCGGCGGTTAACATTCAGTACTTC
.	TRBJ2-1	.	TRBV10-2	CASLGTSYALSSYNEQFF	TGCGCCAGCCTTGGAACATCCTATGCCCTTTCCTCCTACAATGAGCAGTTCTTC
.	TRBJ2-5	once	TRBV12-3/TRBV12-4	CASSLIGWETQYF	TGTGCCAGCAGTTTAATAGGGTGGGAGACCCAGTACTTC
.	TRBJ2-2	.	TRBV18	CASSPYGAGELFF	TGTGCCAGCTCACCTTACGGCGCCGGGGAGCTGTTTTTT
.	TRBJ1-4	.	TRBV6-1	CASSEVGGTNEKLFF	TGTGCCAGCAGTGAAGTGGGGGGCACTAATGAAAAACTGTTTTTT
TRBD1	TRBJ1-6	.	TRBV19	CASRLQGLDGSPLHF	TGTGCCAGTAGACTACAGGGGCTGGATGGTTCACCCCTCCACTTT
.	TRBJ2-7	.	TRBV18	CASSPLRDAEQYF	TGTGCCAGCTCACCATTAAGGGATGCCGAGCAGTACTTC
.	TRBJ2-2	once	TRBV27	CASSVDQSGTGELFF	TGTGCCAGCAGTGTAGACCAGTCGGGCACCGGGGAGCTGTTTTTT
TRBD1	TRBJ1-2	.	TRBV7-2	CASSLAQTGTGGGGYTF	TGTGCCAGCAGCTTAGCCCAGACAGGGACGGGGGGAGGTGGCTACACCTTC
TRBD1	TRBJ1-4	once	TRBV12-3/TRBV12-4	CAIRGQGNEKLFF	TGTGCCATTCGAGGACAGGGGAATGAAAAACTGTTTTTT
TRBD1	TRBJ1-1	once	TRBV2	CASSISGGANTEAFF	TGTGCCAGCAGTATTTCAGGGGGCGCCAACACTGAAGCTTTCTTT
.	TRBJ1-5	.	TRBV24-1	CATSDRGDGNQPQHF	TGTGCCACCAGTGATCGAGGGGATGGCAATCAGCCCCAGCATTTT
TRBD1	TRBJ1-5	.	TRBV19	CASSSRQGGNQPQHF	TGTGCCAGTAGTTCGCGACAGGGGGGGAATCAGCCCCAGCATTTT
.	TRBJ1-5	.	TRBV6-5	CASSSIGQPNQPQHF	TGTGCCAGCAGTTCCATTGGACAGCCTAATCAGCCCCAGCATTTT
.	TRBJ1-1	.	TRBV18	CASSVPNTEAFF	TGTGCCAGCTCAGTACCGAACACTGAAGCTTTCTTT
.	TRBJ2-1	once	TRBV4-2	CASSHPGDLYNEQFF	TGTGCCAGCAGCCACCCGGGGGACCTTTACAATGAGCAGTTCTTC
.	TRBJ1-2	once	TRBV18	CASSRGEANYGYTF	TGTGCCAGCTCACGAGGGGAAGCTAACTATGGCTACACCTTC
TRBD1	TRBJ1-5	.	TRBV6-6	CASSKTGGYNQPQHF	TGTGCCAGCAGCAAGACAGGGGGCTACAATCAGCCCCAGCATTTT
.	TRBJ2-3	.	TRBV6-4	CASSERDSTDTQYF	TGTGCCAGCAGTGAACGGGACAGCACAGATACGCAGTATTTT
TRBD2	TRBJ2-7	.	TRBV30	CAWSQAGGKSYEQYF	TGTGCCTGGAGTCAAGCGGGGGGGAAATCCTACGAGCAGTACTTC
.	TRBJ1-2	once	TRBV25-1	CASSESWGTSSGYTF	TGTGCCAGCAGTGAATCCTGGGGAACGTCATCTGGCTACACCTTC
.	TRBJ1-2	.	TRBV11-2	CASSSPGTLNYGYTF	TGTGCCAGCAGCTCGCCCGGGACGCTAAACTATGGCTACACCTTC
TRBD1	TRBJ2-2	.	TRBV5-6	CASGGTGGITGELFF	TGTGCCAGCGGGGGAACAGGGGGCATCACCGGGGAGCTGTTTTTT
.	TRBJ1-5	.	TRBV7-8	CASSQKRRQPQHF	TGTGCCAGCAGCCAGAAACGGAGGCAGCCCCAGCATTTT
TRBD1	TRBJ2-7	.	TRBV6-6	CASSYNRGRGSYEQYF	TGTGCCAGCAGTTACAACCGGGGCAGGGGGTCCTACGAGCAGTACTTC